This passage covers 29 T cell receptor beta chains from one sample sequenced in a study of tumor and adjacent non-tumor tissue in lung cancer. RNA was extracted from bulk tissue without any cell sorting. Three rounds of nested PCR, following a modified ARM-PCR protocol, produced the TCRbeta library. TCRdb analysed the multiplex PCR reads with MiXCR anew, one entry per CDR3 protein. The table records over 85,000 distinct CDR3 sequences, over 75% of them present only once. Sequences were obtained from lung tumor tissue. These receptors were taken from a man between 65 and 85 years old with non-small cell lung cancer.

A remark on this clonotype: This clone may be a read error of a much larger clone one base away. The chain has TRBV28 and TRBJ1-1; a possible D gene is TRBD1 (6 bases). The CDR3 consists of 12 residues. The germline CDR1 and CDR2 sequences are MDHEN and SYDVKM. CDR3 protein: CDSSSQGFTAFF. The CDR3 region has the DNA TGTGACAGCAGTTCCCAGGGGTTTACAGCTTTCTTT.

Comment on this clonotype: Without the conserved terminal phenylalanine or tryptophan, this CDR3 likely stems from a read error. It is unclear where the CDR3 begins or ends on the DNA, so no DNA is shown, and the CDR3 is as TCRdb lists it. The chain joins TRBV6-1 to TRBJ1-2; no DNA check was done on the table's D call, TRBD1. Germline CDR1 reads MNHNS; CDR2 reads SASEGT. The CDR3 region is 13 residues in length, termini included. The CDR3 sequence: CAISVGTVWGHTI.

The chain has TRBV29-1 and TRBJ2-5, with 8 bases matching TRBD1. This CDR3 is built from 12 residues. From germline, CDR1 is SQVTM and CDR2 ANQGSEA. Written as DNA, the CDR3 is TGCAGTCCTGAAACAGGGGGTGGGACCCAGTACTTC. Translating it yields CSPETGGGTQYF. Filled out from reference TRBV29-1 and TRBJ2-5, the complete variable domain reads SAVISQKPSRDICQRGTSLTIQCQVDSQVTMMFWYRQQPGQSLTLIATANQGSEATYESGFVIDKFPISRPNLTFSTLTVSNMSPEDSSIYLCSPETGGGTQYFGPGTRLLVL.

About this clonotype: Given a much more abundant clone one base away, this may be a read error. This rearrangement joins TRBV24-1 to TRBJ2-3; unclear D gene. The germline CDR1 and CDR2 sequences are KGHDR and SFDVKD. The CDR3 runs 13 residues. Trimming pared 1 base from V and 9 bases from J, leaving 10 bases between. Written as DNA, the CDR3 is TGTGCCACCAGTGATTTACGGTCACTGACGCAGTATTTT. Protein: CATSDLRSLTQYF.

Regarding this clonotype: This is likely a read error, given that the CDR3 carries no conserved phenylalanine or tryptophan at its end. The gene calls are TRBV6-5 and TRBJ2-7; 7 nucleotides line up with TRBD2. CDR1 and CDR2 (germline): MNHEY, SVGAGI. This CDR3 comprises 15 residues. After removal of 10 bases from V and 4 bases from J, the junction contained 16 bases not matched to a gene. Here the CDR3 DNA reads TGTGCCATCGGAAGGAGACTAGCAGGTTCTTACGAGCAGTACTCT. It yields the protein CAIGRRLAGSYEQYS.

Remarks on this clonotype: One junction end disagrees with the germline gene, perhaps due to a read error. The chain combines TRBV29-1 with TRBJ1-1; no clear D gene. The CDR3 is 12 residues long. In germline, CDR1 is SQVTM, CDR2 ANQGSEA. The CDR3 reads CGVMAERPEAFF. The CDR3 coding sequence is TGTGGCGTTATGGCGGAGAGGCCTGAAGCTTTCTTT.

As regards this clonotype: A junction boundary mismatches the germline segment, possibly from a read error. The chain uses TRBV6-2 or TRBV6-3 and TRBJ1-5, with a weak D call TRBD1 (5 bases). The length of the CDR3 is 19 residues. The germline CDR1 and CDR2 sequences are MNHEY and SVGEGT. CDR3 in DNA: TGTGCCAGCAATTACTCGATTGGGGGTACAAGGGCGAGCAATCAGCCCCAGCATTTT. Protein sequence: CASNYSIGGTRASNQPQHF.

With respect to this clonotype: At one end, the junction sequence differs from germline, possibly due to a read error. CDR3 protein: CASNPRPGQGPHEQFF. DNA of the CDR3: TGTGCTAGCAACCCCCGGCCGGGACAGGGGCCACATGAGCAGTTCTTT. This chain links TRBV11-1 with TRBJ2-1; 10 positions agree with TRBD1. The V gene's germline CDR1 is SGHAT and CDR2 FQDESV (reference sequence). CDR3 size: 16 residues.

There are many counts of this clonotype. The rearrangement uses TRBV5-5 and TRBJ2-2, with a possible D match to TRBD1 (5 bases). Germline values: CDR1 SGHKS, CDR2 YYEKEE (reference sequence). The CDR3 runs to 14 residues. Trimming cost V 0 bases and J 7 bases, with 10 bases left between them. The CDR3 here is CASSLEAGLGELFF. The CDR3 nucleotides read TGTGCCAGCAGCTTGGAGGCAGGGCTCGGGGAGCTGTTTTTT.

This clonotype was detected many times. V usage is TRBV7-8 and J usage is TRBJ2-1, with D possibly TRBD2 on 6 matching bases. This CDR3 region has 15 residues. CDR1 is SGHVS, CDR2 FQNEAQ, per germline. Trimming removed 7 bases from V and 4 bases from J, with 17 bases in between. The CDR3 spells CASTGGSGGYNEQFF. As DNA, the CDR3 is TGTGCCAGCACCGGAGGTAGCGGAGGGTACAATGAGCAGTTCTTC.

Remarks on this clonotype: Since a much larger clone is just one base distant, this may be a read error. The chain recombines TRBV20-1 with TRBJ1-4; D is ambiguous. V lost 8 bases, J lost 7 bases, and 20 bases lay in between. Germline V CDR1 and CDR2: DFQATT, SNEGSKA (reference sequence). The length of the CDR3 is 14 residues. For the CDR3, the DNA is TGCAGTACTGTCTCATCTAGGGTTGGTGAAAAACTGTTTTTT. The encoded protein is CSTVSSRVGEKLFF.

The chain links TRBV6-8 to TRBJ1-5, with D possibly matching TRBD1 (5 bases). Germline V gene data show CDR1 as MNHGY and CDR2 as SAAAGT. The CDR3 runs to 19 residues. The V end lost 9 bases, the J end lost 12 bases, and 39 bases lay between the germline ends. The CDR3 nucleotides read TGTGCCAGTGGTTACTGGGCCTTACAAGGACGGGGGGTAATCGAGCACCAGCATTTT. Protein: CASGYWALQGRGVIEHQHF.

Details on this clonotype: At one boundary the junction diverges from the germline segment, which might be a read error. The rearrangement links TRBV5-4 to TRBJ2-2; 8 bases align to TRBD1. The CDR3 sequence is 17 residues long. Germline CDR1 reads SGHNT; CDR2 reads YYREEE (reference sequence). The DNA for the CDR3 is TGTGCCAGCAGTTTACGGCCATGGACAGGGATCCCCGGGGAACTGTTTTTT. The encoded protein is CASSLRPWTGIPGELFF.

The genes are TRBV11-2 and TRBJ1-2; D is uncertain. V was trimmed by 1 base and J by 4 bases, leaving 13 bases between them. The germline gives CDR1 SGHAT, CDR2 FQNNGV. The CDR3 runs 15 residues. The CDR3 here is CASSLATGNTYGYTF. The DNA of the CDR3 is TGTGCCAGCAGCTTAGCCACGGGTAACACCTATGGCTACACCTTC.

Notes on this clonotype: No conserved phenylalanine or tryptophan is present at the end of the CDR3, so a read error is the likely explanation. The chain joins TRBV4-2 to TRBJ1-2; no clear D gene. This CDR3 comprises 14 residues. Germline V gene lookup returns CDR1 LGHNA and CDR2 YNFKEQ. The CDR3 coding sequence is TGTGCCAGCAGGCAAGACGGTACTAACTATGGCTACACCCTC. Translating it yields CASRQDGTNYGYTL.

Notes on this clonotype: The CDR3 does not close with the conserved phenylalanine or tryptophan, likely indicating a read error. The DNA is left out, because the CDR3 cannot be placed on it with certainty; the CDR3 is given as TCRdb lists it. This CDR3 reads CSVEDLGVREQFL. V is TRBV29-1 and J is TRBJ2-1; the table assigns TRBD1, which was not confirmed against the DNA. Germline CDR1 SQVTM, CDR2 ANQGSEA. The CDR3 spans 13 amino acids, including both terminal residues.

This chain connects TRBV6-5 to TRBJ1-2; D possibly corresponds to TRBD1 (6 bases). With 7 bases removed from V and 10 bases from J, the gap between germline ends came to 22 bases. Germline V gene lookup returns CDR1 MNHEY and CDR2 SVGAGI. This CDR3 is built from 14 residues. The CDR3 sequence: CASTFGGTRQDYTF. In DNA, the CDR3 is TGTGCCAGCACCTTCGGAGGGACACGGCAGGACTACACCTTC.

This clonotype was seen just once. This clone may be a read error of a much larger clone one base away. In this CDR3 the conserved last residue, phenylalanine or tryptophan, is missing, so a read error is likely. The chain carries TRBV28 and TRBJ2-4, with 7 nucleotides matching TRBD1. The germline gives CDR1 MDHEN, CDR2 SYDVKM. V lost 10 bases and J lost 5; bases outside the gene matches: 20. This CDR3 comprises 17 residues. The CDR3 loop reads CATKKRQGLMRENIQYV. For the CDR3, the DNA is TGTGCCACCAAAAAACGACAGGGATTGATGAGGGAAAACATTCAGTACGTC.

On this clonotype: Its ends do not fully match the called genes, so a read error is possible. This sequence joins TRBV19 and TRBJ1-5; D might be TRBD1 (5 bases). The germline V gene encodes CDR1 LNHDA and CDR2 SQIVND (reference sequence). The CDR3 consists of 14 residues. DNA of the CDR3: TGTACCAGTAGACTCGGGGGAAGCAATCAGCCCCAGCATTTT. Its translation is CTSRLGGSNQPQHF.

This clonotype was counted a single time. Relative to the germline gene, one junction end is altered; a read error may explain this. V gene TRBV29-1 combines with J gene TRBJ1-2, with TRBD1 as a possible D gene (5 bases). Germline V gene sequence: CDR1 SQVTM, CDR2 ANQGSEA. The CDR3 consists of 13 residues. In DNA form, the CDR3 reads TGCAGCGCTGTGTCACAGGCTAACTATAGCTACACCTTT. It is translated as CSAVSQANYSYTF.

This clonotype appeared many times. One end of the junction varies from germline; a read error may be responsible. The CDR3 region is CASTLVTGESGEQYF. As DNA, the CDR3 is TGCGCCAGCACCTTGGTGACAGGAGAGAGCGGCGAGCAGTACTTC. J is TRBJ2-7 and V is TRBV5-1; TRBD1 is a possible D gene (6 bases). The CDR3 has 15 amino acids. Per the germline V gene, CDR1 is SGHRS and CDR2 is YFSETQ.

Of note for this clonotype: The CDR3 end shows no conserved phenylalanine or tryptophan, and so a read error is likely. The chain is built from TRBV11-2 and TRBJ2-3; 7 bases fit TRBD1. This CDR3 region has 16 residues. The V gene's germline CDR1 is SGHAT and CDR2 FQNNGV. CDR3 DNA sequence: TGTGTCGGCAGCCCCCGGACAGGTCATCTGGTAGATACGCAGTATTTG. Its translation is CVGSPRTGHLVDTQYL.

Details on this clonotype: Compared with germline, one end of the junction differs, possibly owing to a read error. This chain links TRBV6-1 with TRBJ2-6; 9 bases are a match to TRBD2. The germline gives CDR1 MNHNS, CDR2 SASEGT. The CDR3 is 18 amino acids. The CDR3 sequence is CTSNPGLAAHSGANFLTF. The CDR3 DNA follows: TGTACCAGCAATCCGGGACTAGCAGCACACTCTGGGGCCAACTTCCTGACTTTC.

As regards this clonotype: Its ends do not fully match the called genes, so a read error is possible. The chain has TRBV29-1 and TRBJ2-1; weak D call: TRBD2 (5 bases). This CDR3 region has 16 residues. Germline V gives CDR1 SQVTM, CDR2 ANQGSEA. The CDR3 bases are TGCAGCGTTGAACTCTATGACAACGGGGTATACAATGAGCAGTTGTTC. Protein product: CSVELYDNGVYNEQLF.

A note on this clonotype: A junction end diverges from the germline sequence, so it may reflect a read error. V is TRBV11-2 and J is TRBJ2-3; maybe TRBD2 (7 bases). CDR1 is SGHAT and CDR2 is FQNNGV in the germline V gene. The CDR3 totals 16 residues. The CDR3, as DNA: TGTGCCAGCAGCTACGGGGGGCTAGCACTAATAGATACGCAGTACTTT. It specifies CASSYGGLALIDTQYF.

This clonotype was seen only once. Without the conserved terminal phenylalanine or tryptophan, this CDR3 likely stems from a read error. CDR3 nucleotide sequence: TGTAGCGTTACCCACTGGACAGGGAGCTACAATGAGCAGTTCTTA. This encodes CSVTHWTGSYNEQFL. This chain joins TRBV29-1 and TRBJ2-1; 8 nucleotides match TRBD1. CDR1 is SQVTM and CDR2 is ANQGSEA in the germline V gene. CDR3 length equals 15 residues.

Concerning this clonotype itself: The CDR3 ends on some other residue instead of the conserved phenylalanine or tryptophan, so this is likely a read error. The DNA is left out, because the CDR3 cannot be placed on it with certainty; the CDR3 is given as TCRdb lists it. The V and J genes are TRBV11-2 and TRBJ2-7. The CDR3 contains 13 residues when both ends are counted. CDR1 SGHAT and CDR2 FQNNGV come from the germline V gene. The CDR3 region is CVSSQWTECEQYL.

A word on this clonotype: At one boundary the junction diverges from the germline segment, which might be a read error. The V gene is TRBV24-1, the J gene TRBJ2-1; TRBD2 might be the D (6 bases). This CDR3 region has 15 residues. Germline V gives CDR1 KGHDR, CDR2 SFDVKD. This CDR3 is CVTSGVLTGVQEQFF. The DNA of the CDR3 is TGTGTCACCAGTGGTGTATTAACGGGAGTTCAGGAGCAGTTTTTC.

With regard to this clonotype: One end of the junction varies from germline; a read error may be responsible. As DNA, the CDR3 is TGCGTCAGCAGTCGGGACCCTGGAAACGCCATATATTTT. It is translated as CVSSRDPGNAIYF. The chain combines TRBV10-2 with TRBJ1-3; tentatively, D is TRBD1 (5 bases). CDR3 length equals 13 residues. Germline lookup yields CDR1 WSHSY and CDR2 SAAADI.